One sample yielded the 14 T cell receptor beta chains listed below, sequenced in a study of technical replicates of blood from several donors. Method: immunoSEQ multiplex PCR; TCRdb's copy keeps in-frame clones and lacks some. The sample lists about 70,000 clones; nearly 98% were seen once. Sequencing used T cells isolated from PBMCs. Receptors were obtained from a human donor in good health.

The chain links TRBV6-5 to TRBJ1-1; tentative D call: TRBD1 (5 bases). Germline V gives CDR1 MNHEY, CDR2 SVGAGI. The CDR3 is made up of 15 amino acids. With 2 bases removed from V and 8 bases from J, the gap between germline ends came to 18 bases. The CDR3 bases are TGTGCCAGCAGTTACGATGGAGGAGGGGTATCGGAAGCTTTCTTT. This encodes CASSYDGGGVSEAFF.

The gene calls are TRBV4-2 and TRBJ2-7; D may be TRBD1 (9 bases). Germline values: CDR1 LGHNA, CDR2 YNFKEQ. Trimming left V 0 bases short and J 3 bases short, with 15 bases between. The CDR3 loop spans 16 amino acids. This CDR3 reads CASSQEQGAGGYEQYF. Here the CDR3 DNA reads TGTGCCAGCAGCCAAGAACAGGGGGCGGGAGGCTACGAGCAGTACTTC.

V usage is TRBV9 and J usage is TRBJ2-1; the match to TRBD2 covers 10 bases. Germline lookup yields CDR1 SGDLS and CDR2 YYNGEE. The junction had 5 bases not matched to a gene; V was cut back by 1 base and J by 10 bases. The CDR3 spans 14 residues. This CDR3 reads CASSVKPGLAEQFF. The CDR3 DNA follows: TGTGCCAGCAGCGTAAAGCCGGGACTAGCGGAGCAGTTCTTC.

The chain joins TRBV5-1 to TRBJ1-1; 9 bases fit TRBD1. This CDR3 is 14 amino acids long. The V gene's germline CDR1 is SGHRS and CDR2 YFSETQ. J lost 8 bases, V lost 0 bases, and 5 bases had no gene match. This CDR3 reads CASSLATGTGEAFF. For the CDR3, the DNA is TGCGCCAGCAGCTTGGCCACCGGGACAGGGGAAGCTTTCTTT.

The V call is TRBV6-5, the J call TRBJ1-6, with D possibly TRBD1 on 6 matching bases. Germline V lookup: CDR1 MNHEY, CDR2 SVGAGI. V shed 6 bases and J shed 10 bases, with 10 bases lying between them. This CDR3 comprises 12 residues. CDR3 DNA sequence: TGTGCCAGCAGCACAGGGATGTCACCCCTCCACTTT. Protein sequence: CASSTGMSPLHF.

This sequence joins TRBV25-1 and TRBJ2-7, with TRBD2 matching 10 bases. Germline V gene sequence: CDR1 MGHDK, CDR2 SYGVNS. With V trimmed by 0 bases and J by 7 bases, 12 bases remained unmatched. The CDR3 runs 17 residues. Here the CDR3 DNA reads TGTGCCAGCAGTGAATATAATCTGGAAAGCGGGAGGGGTGAGCAGTACTTC. Protein: CASSEYNLESGRGEQYF.

This chain connects TRBV11-3 to TRBJ2-1; 10 bases are a match to TRBD1. The CDR3 contains 20 residues. Germline CDR1 is SGHNT and CDR2 is YENEEA. J lost 6 bases, V lost 5 bases, and 22 bases had no gene match. CDR3 coding DNA: TGTGCCAGCAGCCCCGAACCGGGACAGGGGCCGCACCCCTCCAGCAATGAGCAGTTCTTC. Amino acids: CASSPEPGQGPHPSSNEQFF.

This chain links TRBV29-1 with TRBJ1-1; D is unresolved. V was clipped by 6 bases and J by 5 bases, with 10 bases between them. Germline CDR1 and CDR2: SQVTM and ANQGSEA. CDR3 length: 11 amino acids. Here the CDR3 reads CSVGPGTEAFF. The CDR3 nucleotides read TGCAGCGTAGGTCCGGGAACTGAAGCTTTCTTT.

J is TRBJ2-2 and V is TRBV6-1; D perhaps matches TRBD2 (7 bases). Germline V gene lookup returns CDR1 MNHNS and CDR2 SASEGT. This CDR3 has 13 amino acids. Trimming pared 8 bases from V and 4 bases from J, leaving 11 bases between. The CDR3 nucleotides read TGTGCCAGCGGGGGGGCCGGCACCGGGGAGCTGTTTTTT. As protein: CASGGAGTGELFF.

This rearrangement joins TRBV30 to TRBJ2-3; possibly TRBD2 for D (6 bases). The length of the CDR3 is 13 residues. Germline assignment: CDR1 GTSNPN and CDR2 SVGIG (reference sequence). With 2 bases removed from V and 6 bases from J, the gap between germline ends came to 12 bases. The CDR3 reads CAWSLGRHDTQYF. The CDR3 bases are TGTGCCTGGAGTTTGGGGAGGCATGATACGCAGTATTTT. The full variable domain, its missing parts supplied by reference TRBV30 and TRBJ2-3, is SQTIHQWPATLVQPVGSPLSLECTVEGTSNPNLYWYRQAAGRGLQLLFYSVGIGQISSEVPQNLSASRPQDRQFILSSKKLLLSDSGFYLCAWSLGRHDTQYFGPGTRLTVL.

V is TRBV5-1 and J is TRBJ2-1; D may be TRBD2 (5 bases). Germline V lookup: CDR1 SGHRS, CDR2 YFSETQ. V was clipped by 6 bases and J by 4 bases, with 11 bases between them. This CDR3 comprises 13 residues. The chain's CDR3 is CASIGVEYNEQFF. As DNA, the CDR3 is TGCGCCAGCATCGGGGTTGAGTACAATGAGCAGTTCTTC.

The chain links TRBV5-1 to TRBJ1-2; tentative D call: TRBD1 (5 bases). CDR3 length equals 15 residues. CDR1 is SGHRS, CDR2 YFSETQ, per germline. Trimming removed 0 bases from V and 7 bases from J, with 16 bases in between. The CDR3 is CASSLGRGSTGGYTF. CDR3 coding DNA: TGCGCCAGCAGCTTGGGGAGGGGTTCAACGGGTGGCTACACCTTC.

This clone is a singleton in its sample. The chain has TRBV5-5 and TRBJ2-7; the match to TRBD2 covers 15 bases. The ends lost 3 bases at V and 2 bases at J; junction bases unmatched: 9. This CDR3 contains 18 residues. Germline loops: CDR1 SGHKS, CDR2 YYEKEE (reference sequence). Written as DNA, the CDR3 is TGTGCCAGCAGCTCGGGACTAGCGGGAGGTCGGGCTCCCTACGAGCAGTACTTC. Amino acids: CASSSGLAGGRAPYEQYF.

The chain carries TRBV10-1 and TRBJ2-5; D is ambiguous. This CDR3 region has 13 residues. Germline V gene lookup returns CDR1 WNHNN and CDR2 SYGVQD (reference sequence). Trimming shortened V by 4 bases and J by 4 bases, and 10 bases separated the two germline ends. CDR3 sequence reads: CASSGGRGETQYF. DNA of the CDR3: TGCGCCAGCAGTGGAGGTAGAGGAGAGACCCAGTACTTC.